Presented here are 27 T cell receptor beta chains from one specimen sequenced in a study of metastatic and nonmetastatic thyroid tumors. TCRdb re-called clones from the PCR reads using MiXCR. The table lists approximately 16,000 clones, around 13% of them singletons, with approximately 15% in the top ten. Every patient underwent thyroid surgery untreated. The sequenced sample consisted of tumor tissue. Every receptor here comes from a female donor with papillary thyroid cancer or a benign thyroid nodule (not recorded which). Some clones in this sample may be carry-over from other donors' samples.

In its sample, this clone was seen a few times. This chain uses TRBV12-3 or TRBV12-4 with TRBJ2-1; 12 positions agree with TRBD2. The V and J ends lost 10 bases and 7 bases, in that order; junction bases with no gene match: 11. The CDR3 contains 15 residues. The CDR3 DNA sequence: TGTGCCATCCCGCCTCTAGCGGGAGGGGTGAATGAGCAGTTCTTC. Translating it yields CAIPPLAGGVNEQFF.

This clone was picked up many times. No conserved phenylalanine or tryptophan is present at the end of the CDR3, so a read error is the likely explanation. The rearrangement links TRBV7-2 to TRBJ2-1; no firm D call. Trimming cost V 4 bases and J 4 bases, with 5 bases left between them. CDR1 and CDR2 from the germline V gene are SGHTA and FQGNSA. The CDR3 is 12 amino acids. The CDR3 reads CASSSRYNEQFL. The DNA of the CDR3 is TGTGCCAGCAGCTCCAGATACAATGAGCAGTTCCTC.

This clone has at least ten counts. Other DNA sequences within the sample encode an identical CDR3. This chain connects TRBV4-3 to TRBJ1-3, with D unresolved. Per germline, CDR1 LGHNA and CDR2 YSLEER. CDR3 size: 15 residues. Trimming took off 0 bases at V and 1 base at J, with 7 bases between the two ends. The CDR3: CASSQDGVSGNTIYF. The CDR3 nucleotides are TGCGCCAGCAGCCAAGATGGGGTGTCTGGAAACACCATATATTTT.

This clone was counted ten times or more. The V gene is TRBV10-2, the J gene TRBJ2-2; D is undetermined. Germline values: CDR1 WSHSY, CDR2 SAAADI. The CDR3 totals 14 residues. Trimming pared 3 bases from V and 5 bases from J, leaving 10 bases between. Here the CDR3 reads CASSDTLGTGELFF. Written as DNA, the CDR3 is TGCGCCAGCAGTGACACCCTGGGGACCGGGGAGCTGTTTTTT.

By sample fraction, this clone is medium-sized (0.01 to 0.1%). This chain uses TRBV12-3 or TRBV12-4 with TRBJ1-2; 7 bases agree with TRBD1. V lost 6 bases to trimming and J lost 2 bases; unmatched junction nucleotides: 9. CDR3 size: 15 residues. The CDR3 loop is CASSPGGGTNYGYTF. As DNA, the CDR3 is TGTGCCAGCAGCCCAGGGGGAGGTACCAACTATGGCTACACCTTC.

This clone was detected ten times or more. The chain combines TRBV10-3 with TRBJ2-1; either TRBD1 or TRBD2 may fit D (6 bases each). Per the germline V gene, CDR1 is ENHRY and CDR2 is SYGVKD. The V end lost 5 bases, the J end lost 9 bases, and 17 bases lay between the germline ends. This CDR3 is 14 amino acids long. This CDR3 is CAISTGAGKGEQFF. The CDR3 nucleotides read TGTGCCATCAGTACGGGGGCCGGGAAGGGTGAGCAGTTCTTC.

The sample holds many counts of this clone. This rearrangement joins TRBV9 to TRBJ2-1, with 7 bases lining up with TRBD2. Per germline, CDR1 SGDLS and CDR2 YYNGEE. V trimming: 3 bases; J trimming: 10 bases; junction bases outside the gene matches: 7. The CDR3 loop spans 13 amino acids. The CDR3 region is CASSAGLGGEQFF. The DNA for the CDR3 is TGTGCCAGCAGCGCGGGACTCGGGGGGGAGCAGTTCTTC.

This clone has a count of ten or more. The V gene is TRBV6-2 or TRBV6-3, the J gene TRBJ1-5; D remains unclear. Per germline, CDR1 MNHEY and CDR2 SVGEGT. The CDR3 is 13 amino acids. Trimming left V 0 bases short and J 4 bases short, with 4 bases between. Here the CDR3 reads CASSYSKNQPQHF. The CDR3 DNA is TGTGCCAGCAGTTACTCGAAGAATCAGCCCCAGCATTTT.

By frequency in the sample, this clone is medium-sized. The chain recombines TRBV20-1 with TRBJ1-5, with a weak D call TRBD1 (6 bases). CDR3 size: 15 residues. The germline CDR1 and CDR2 sequences are DFQATT and SNEGSKA (reference sequence). V was cut by 0 bases and J by 2 bases, with 11 bases left in between. The CDR3 DNA follows: TGCAGTGCTAGAGAAGGGGGGAAGGGCAATCAGCCCCAGCATTTT. Amino acids: CSAREGGKGNQPQHF.

This clone was seen ten or more times. The V gene is TRBV10-1, the J gene TRBJ2-3; unclear D gene. Germline assignment: CDR1 WNHNN and CDR2 SYGVQD (reference sequence). The CDR3 consists of 12 residues. V lost 2 bases and J lost 4, with 4 bases in between. This CDR3 is CASSERADTQYF. The CDR3 DNA reads TGCGCCAGCAGTGAGAGAGCAGATACGCAGTATTTT.

This clone was detected ten times or more. The same CDR3 also results from other DNA sequences found in this sample. The chain is built from TRBV28 and TRBJ1-1, with D possibly TRBD1 on 6 matching bases. Germline-derived CDR1 and CDR2 are MDHEN and SYDVKM. The CDR3 extends over 18 amino acids. The ends were cut back, 3 bases at V and 0 bases at J, with 20 bases in the middle. CDR3 coding DNA: TGTGCCAGCAGTTTCCAGGGGTCATCCTCCCCCGTGAACACTGAAGCTTTCTTT. It encodes CASSFQGSSSPVNTEAFF.

This clone occurred many times. The V and J genes are TRBV27 and TRBJ2-7; possibly TRBD1 or TRBD2 for D (5 bases each). Germline loops: CDR1 MNHEY, CDR2 SMNVEV (reference sequence). The CDR3 runs to 13 residues. Between the trimmed V and J ends, which lost 5 bases and 4 bases, there was a span of 12 bases. The CDR3 sequence: CASSLRDGYEQYF. CDR3 coding DNA: TGTGCCAGCAGTCTCAGGGACGGTTACGAGCAGTACTTC.

The chain joins TRBV20-1 to TRBJ2-7; 10 nucleotides align to TRBD2. This CDR3 contains 14 residues. Germline CDR1 reads DFQATT; CDR2 reads SNEGSKA (reference sequence). After removal of 4 bases from V and 2 bases from J, the junction contained 5 bases not matched to a gene. The CDR3 spells CSAKTSGSAYEQYF. The CDR3 nucleotides read TGCAGTGCTAAGACTAGCGGGTCGGCCTACGAGCAGTACTTC.

There are many counts of this clone. The rearrangement links TRBV4-2 to TRBJ1-4, with D unclear. The CDR3 spans 15 residues. Trimming took 1 base from V and 8 from J, leaving 14 bases between them. Per germline, CDR1 LGHNA and CDR2 YNFKEQ. The CDR3 here is CASSQVPYFAEKLFF. DNA of the CDR3: TGTGCCAGCAGCCAAGTCCCCTACTTCGCCGAAAAACTGTTTTTT.

At least ten counts were recorded for this clone. The J gene is TRBJ1-2, the V gene TRBV6-1; 8 bases map to TRBD1. Trimming removed 5 bases from V and 6 bases from J; junction bases left unmatched: 5. The germline CDR1 and CDR2 sequences are MNHNS and SASEGT. The CDR3 loop spans 13 amino acids. As DNA, the CDR3 is TGTGCCAGCAGTAAAGGACAGGGAGATGGCTACACCTTC. Its protein is CASSKGQGDGYTF.

The sample holds many counts of this clone. The rearrangement joins TRBV10-2 to TRBJ2-7; D is perhaps TRBD2 (7 bases). The length of the CDR3 is 14 residues. CDR1 is WSHSY, CDR2 SAAADI, per germline. The ends were cut back, 7 bases at V and 3 bases at J, with 16 bases in the middle. CDR3 residues: CASNPRGGHYEQYF. The CDR3 DNA reads TGCGCCAGCAACCCTAGGGGGGGGCACTACGAGCAGTACTTC.

This clone showed up many times. This rearrangement joins TRBV25-1 to TRBJ2-1; possibly TRBD1 for D (5 bases). Germline V gene data show CDR1 as MGHDK and CDR2 as SYGVNS. Trimming pared 3 bases from V and 9 bases from J, leaving 18 bases between. The CDR3 extends over 15 amino acids. The CDR3 DNA is TGTGCCAGCAGTGATCGTACTACCCGTCAGGGTGAGCAGTTCTTC. It is translated as CASSDRTTRQGEQFF. Based on the CDR3 plus reference TRBV25-1 and TRBJ2-1, the full variable domain is EADIYQTPRYLVIGTGKKITLECSQTMGHDKMYWYQQDPGMELHLIHYSYGVNSTEKGDLSSESTVSRIRTEHFPLTLESARPSHTSQYLCASSDRTTRQGEQFFGPGTRLTVL.

Sample share makes this clone medium-sized. The V call is TRBV11-2, the J call TRBJ1-6; 9 bases match TRBD1. Per germline, CDR1 SGHAT and CDR2 FQNNGV. CDR3 length equals 14 residues. The J segment lost 7 bases and the V segment lost 6 bases, leaving 4 bases of the junction unmatched. The CDR3 nucleotides read TGTGCCAGCAGGCCCGGGACAGGGAATTCACCCCTCCACTTT. This sequence encodes CASRPGTGNSPLHF.

V gene TRBV4-2 combines with J gene TRBJ2-2, with 10 bases matching TRBD1. After removal of 3 bases from V and 1 base from J, the junction contained 2 bases not matched to a gene. The germline V gene has CDR1 LGHNA and CDR2 YNFKEQ. The CDR3 contains 16 residues. The chain's CDR3 is CASSHDRGLNTGELFF. Here the CDR3 DNA reads TGTGCCAGCAGCCACGACAGGGGGCTGAACACCGGGGAGCTGTTTTTT.

This clone is judged medium-sized. V gene TRBV5-4 combines with J gene TRBJ1-1; D gene ambiguous. The V gene's germline CDR1 is SGHNT and CDR2 YYREEE (reference sequence). V was pared by 5 bases and J by 0 bases, with 11 bases between. The CDR3 is made up of 14 amino acids. CDR3 nucleotides: TGTGCCAGCAGTCATTATACGTTGAACACTGAAGCTTTCTTT. Translated: CASSHYTLNTEAFF. Supplemented by reference TRBV5-4 and TRBJ1-1, the full variable domain reads ETGVTQSPTHLIKTRGQQVTLRCSSQSGHNTVSWYQQALGQGPQFIFQYYREEENGRGNFPPRFSGLQFPNYSSELNVNALELDDSALYLCASSHYTLNTEAFFGQGTRLTVV.

To note about this clone: A junction boundary mismatches the germline segment, possibly from a read error. The chain links TRBV28 to TRBJ2-7; D unclear. Germline CDR1 and CDR2: MDHEN and SYDVKM. This CDR3 region has 15 residues. CDR3 DNA sequence: TGTGCCAGCAGGGGAATTGCACCCTCCCCATACGATCAGTACTTC. It codes for CASRGIAPSPYDQYF.

This clone was seen ten or more times. V usage is TRBV11-1 and J usage is TRBJ1-2; the D gene is possibly TRBD1 (5 bases). This CDR3 contains 14 residues. V shed 1 base and J shed 6 bases, with 12 bases lying between them. The germline V gene encodes CDR1 SGHAT and CDR2 FQDESV (reference sequence). In nucleotides, the CDR3 is TGTGCCAGCAGCTTAGAAGAGGCAGGGAATGGCTACACCTTC. Translating it yields CASSLEEAGNGYTF.

V gene TRBV27 combines with J gene TRBJ2-7; D possibly uses TRBD1 or TRBD2 (6 bases each). V lost 3 bases and J lost 5, with 17 bases in between. The CDR3 runs 15 residues. Per germline, CDR1 MNHEY and CDR2 SMNVEV (reference sequence). The CDR3 bases are TGTGCCAGCAGTTTCTTGGGGGGCCTGAAGAACGAGCAGTACTTC. It translates to CASSFLGGLKNEQYF.

This sequence joins TRBV20-1 and TRBJ2-7; TRBD1 aligns across 7 bases. The CDR3 runs to 14 residues. The junction had 17 bases not matched to a gene; V was cut back by 6 bases and J by 9 bases. CDR1 is DFQATT, CDR2 SNEGSKA, per germline (reference sequence). The CDR3 reads CSASAGTAVTGQYF. The CDR3, as DNA: TGCAGTGCAAGTGCCGGGACAGCCGTTACGGGGCAGTACTTC.

This clone is judged medium-sized. Other DNA sequences of this sample code for an identical CDR3. The rearrangement links TRBV6-1 to TRBJ2-7; 8 nucleotides agree with TRBD1. This CDR3 spans 13 amino acids. J gave up 3 bases and V 10 bases, and 8 bases lay outside the gene matches. Germline CDR1 and CDR2: MNHNS and SASEGT. As DNA, the CDR3 is TGTGCCACCTACGCAGGGGGCGGCTACGAGCAGTACTTC. Amino acid sequence: CATYAGGGYEQYF.

This clone came up many times. The V gene is TRBV7-8, the J gene TRBJ2-3, with 7 bases matching TRBD2. This CDR3 is built from 16 residues. In germline, CDR1 is SGHVS, CDR2 FQNEAQ. J gave up 0 bases and V 1 base, and 4 bases lay outside the gene matches. The CDR3 coding sequence is TGTGCCAGCAGCTTAGGGACTAGTCTTAGCACAGATACGCAGTATTTT. Translation: CASSLGTSLSTDTQYF.

This clone has at least ten counts. This chain connects TRBV7-2 to TRBJ2-3, with D maybe TRBD2 (6 bases). The germline V gene encodes CDR1 SGHTA and CDR2 FQGNSA. Trimming removed 5 bases from V and 0 bases from J, with 12 bases in between. CDR3 length equals 15 residues. The CDR3 sequence: CASSPDYLSTDTQYF. The CDR3 bases are TGTGCCAGCAGCCCGGACTACCTTAGCACAGATACGCAGTATTTT.